Presented here are 21 T cell receptor beta chains from one specimen sequenced in a study of blood T cell repertoires in COVID-19. Produced via immunoSEQ multiplex PCR; TCRdb's table is partial and in-frame only. The table records around 56,000 clones, 90% to 95% of them present only once. The sequenced sample was peripheral blood. The source of these receptors is an older woman with active or convalescent COVID-19.

The chain is built from TRBV19 and TRBJ2-5; a possible D gene is TRBD2 (5 bases). Germline V CDR1 and CDR2: LNHDA, SQIVND (reference sequence). V was trimmed by 3 bases and J by 4 bases, leaving 9 bases between them. The CDR3 has 13 residues. CDR3 bases: TGTGCCAGTAGTATTGCGGGTATAGAGACCCAGTACTTC. It translates to CASSIAGIETQYF.

The chain joins TRBV9 to TRBJ1-3; 7 bases line up with TRBD1. The CDR3 is 15 residues long. CDR1 and CDR2 (germline): SGDLS, YYNGEE. J was trimmed by 5 bases and V by 0 bases; bases with no gene match: 5. The CDR3 spells CASSVDGDSRNTIYF. As DNA, the CDR3 is TGTGCCAGCAGCGTAGACGGGGACAGTAGAAACACCATATATTTT.

V usage is TRBV6-2 or TRBV6-3 and J usage is TRBJ2-7, with TRBD2 identical over 8 bases. From germline, CDR1 is MNHEY and CDR2 SVGEGT. J lost 0 bases, V lost 2 bases, and 3 bases had no gene match. This CDR3 spans 15 amino acids. The CDR3 bases are TGTGCCAGCAGTTACGGCGGGAGGAACTCCTACGAGCAGTACTTC. Encoded protein: CASSYGGRNSYEQYF.

The chain is built from TRBV5-4 and TRBJ2-1, with 10 bases aligning to TRBD2. The J segment lost 3 bases and the V segment lost 5 bases, leaving 5 bases of the junction unmatched. This CDR3 is built from 15 residues. CDR1 and CDR2 from the germline V gene are SGHNT and YYREEE (reference sequence). The chain's CDR3 is CASRLAGEGYNEQFF. The DNA of the CDR3 is TGTGCCAGCAGGCTAGCGGGAGAGGGCTACAATGAGCAGTTCTTC.

This clone was found once. V usage is TRBV6-5 and J usage is TRBJ1-5; tentatively, D is TRBD1 (5 bases). Germline assignment: CDR1 MNHEY and CDR2 SVGAGI. This CDR3 has 14 amino acids. The V gene lost 7 bases and the J gene lost 1 base, with 11 bases spanning the gap. The CDR3 loop is CASMLGASNQPQHF. The CDR3 bases are TGTGCCAGCATGTTAGGGGCCAGCAATCAGCCCCAGCATTTT.

V usage is TRBV6-5 and J usage is TRBJ1-5; maybe TRBD1 (6 bases). Trimming removed 6 bases at V and 3 bases at J, with 12 bases between. CDR1 is MNHEY, CDR2 SVGAGI, per germline. The CDR3 length is 14 residues. This CDR3 is CASRTGTVNQPQHF. The CDR3 region has the DNA TGTGCCAGCAGAACAGGGACGGTCAATCAGCCCCAGCATTTT.

The J gene is TRBJ1-1, the V gene TRBV11-3, with D hard to call. The germline V and J ends were trimmed by 0 bases and 8 bases, with 10 bases remaining between them. In germline, CDR1 is SGHNT, CDR2 YENEEA. This CDR3 is built from 13 residues. CDR3: CASSLDAETEAFF. CDR3 nucleotide sequence: TGTGCCAGCAGCTTAGACGCCGAGACAGAAGCTTTCTTT. The full variable domain, rest sourced from reference TRBV11-3 and TRBJ1-1, is EAGVVQSPRYKIIEKKQPVAFWCNPISGHNTLYWYLQNLGQGPELLIRYENEEAVDDSQLPKDRFSAERLKGVDSTLKIQPAELGDSAVYLCASSLDAETEAFFGQGTRLTVV.

The J gene is TRBJ1-5, the V gene TRBV19; D is ambiguous. Germline V lookup: CDR1 LNHDA, CDR2 SQIVND (reference sequence). V was cut by 1 base and J by 5 bases, with 15 bases left in between. This CDR3 has 16 amino acids. The CDR3 protein is CASSIVSGARDQPQHF. Here the CDR3 DNA reads TGTGCCAGTAGTATAGTCAGTGGCGCGCGGGATCAGCCCCAGCATTTT.

This clone has only one observation. The chain recombines TRBV2 with TRBJ2-7, with 9 bases aligning to TRBD1. The V gene end was trimmed by 4 bases and the J gene end by 2 bases; junction bases not matched to a gene: 6. Germline values: CDR1 SNHLY, CDR2 FYNNEI. This CDR3 comprises 15 residues. The CDR3 is CASSVAGQGTYEQYF. The CDR3 DNA reads as TGTGCCAGCAGTGTCGCGGGACAGGGTACCTACGAGCAGTACTTC.

The chain links TRBV24-1 to TRBJ2-1; 13 nucleotides line up with TRBD2. Trimming took 3 bases from V and 5 from J; bases not matched to a gene: 3. CDR3 length equals 16 residues. The germline V gene encodes CDR1 KGHDR and CDR2 SFDVKD. CDR3 loop: CATSDELAGGDNEQFF. The CDR3 bases are TGTGCCACCAGTGATGAACTAGCGGGGGGGGACAATGAGCAGTTCTTC.

The genes are TRBV7-3 and TRBJ1-3; D may be TRBD1 (5 bases). Germline CDR1 reads SGHTA; CDR2 reads FQGTGA. The CDR3 sequence is 15 residues long. V lost 4 bases, J lost 4 bases, and 14 bases lay in between. The CDR3 is CASSSTPGLGNTIYF. The CDR3 DNA follows: TGTGCCAGCAGCTCCACCCCAGGGCTCGGAAACACCATATATTTT.

Only a few counts were recorded for this clone. The rearrangement joins TRBV3-1 (or the pseudogene TRBV3-2) to TRBJ1-1; D uncertain. CDR3 length equals 13 residues. Trimming removed 2 bases at V and 1 base at J, with 5 bases between. Germline values: CDR1 LGHDT, CDR2 YNNKEL (reference sequence). CDR3 amino acids: CASSQTGNTEAFF. The CDR3 DNA is TGTGCCAGCAGCCAAACGGGGAACACTGAAGCTTTCTTT.

The genes are TRBV12-3 or TRBV12-4 and TRBJ2-7; D call uncertain. The CDR3 runs 11 residues. V lost 11 bases, J lost 1 base, and 9 bases lay in between. CDR3 residues: CASQASYEQYF. The CDR3 DNA reads TGTGCCTCCCAAGCTTCCTACGAGCAGTACTTC.

V gene TRBV28 combines with J gene TRBJ2-7; 13 bases fit TRBD2. Germline CDR1 MDHEN, CDR2 SYDVKM. CDR3 size: 15 residues. J lost 1 base, V lost 5 bases, and 2 bases had no gene match. This CDR3 is CASSLGLAGSYEQYF. The DNA of the CDR3 is TGTGCCAGCAGTCTGGGACTAGCGGGGTCCTACGAGCAGTACTTC. The full variable domain, in which reference TRBV28 and TRBJ2-7 provide the parts outside the CDR3, is DVKVTQSSRYLVKRTGEKVFLECVQDMDHENMFWYRQDPGLGLRLIYFSYDVKMKEKGDIPEGYSVSREKKERFSLILESASTNQTSMYLCASSLGLAGSYEQYFGPGTRLTVT.

This clone was seen just once. CDR3 region: CASSEAPTQPQHF. The CDR3 bases are TGTGCCAGCTCAGAAGCCCCAACCCAGCCCCAGCATTTT. The chain recombines TRBV18 with TRBJ1-5; D uncertain. Germline CDR1 KGHSH, CDR2 LQKENI. Trimming stripped 5 bases from V and 7 bases from J, with 12 bases between. The CDR3 covers 13 residues. Complete variable domain (other parts from reference TRBV18 and TRBJ1-5): NAGVMQNPRHLVRRRGQEARLRCSPMKGHSHVYWYRQLPEEGLKFMVYLQKENIIDESGMPKERFSAEFPKEGPSILRIQQVVRGDSAAYFCASSEAPTQPQHFGDGTRLSIL.

This clone has just one count. The chain links TRBV11-2 to TRBJ2-1; D is perhaps TRBD1 (6 bases). Looked up from germline, CDR1 is SGHAT and CDR2 is FQNNGV. The CDR3 has 16 residues. The V and J ends lost 5 bases and 0 bases respectively, with 14 bases between them. The CDR3 nucleotides are TGTGCCAGCAGCCTAACTGGGGGCTTCTCCTACAATGAGCAGTTCTTC. It specifies CASSLTGGFSYNEQFF.

The chain carries TRBV28 and TRBJ1-4; D might be TRBD1 (5 bases). The CDR3 sequence is 15 residues long. The germline V gene encodes CDR1 MDHEN and CDR2 SYDVKM. Trimming stripped 5 bases from V and 5 bases from J, with 15 bases between. The CDR3 DNA reads TGTGCCAGCAGTCCCCTACAGGTTTTGAATGAAAAACTGTTTTTT. Residues: CASSPLQVLNEKLFF.

V usage is TRBV14 and J usage is TRBJ1-1; 7 nucleotides match TRBD1. V trimming: 6 bases; J trimming: 0 bases; junction bases outside the gene matches: 7. CDR1 is SGHDN, CDR2 FVKESK, per germline. This CDR3 spans 15 amino acids. In DNA, the CDR3 is TGTGCCAGCAGACCGACAGGGCCCATGAACACTGAAGCTTTCTTT. Translated, it gives CASRPTGPMNTEAFF.

This clone was seen a handful of times. The genes are TRBV5-1 and TRBJ1-2; 7 bases line up with TRBD1. The V segment lost 1 base and the J segment 5 bases; nucleotides outside the gene matches: 2. Germline values: CDR1 SGHRS, CDR2 YFSETQ. The CDR3 is 13 residues long. The CDR3 is CASSLRTGYGYTF. CDR3 DNA: TGCGCCAGCAGCTTGAGGACAGGATATGGCTACACCTTC.

V and J are TRBV6-2 or TRBV6-3 and TRBJ2-7; 9 bases line up with TRBD1. Trimming took 2 bases from V and 3 from J; bases not matched to a gene: 11. This CDR3 has 17 residues. Germline assignment: CDR1 MNHEY and CDR2 SVGEGT. CDR3 amino acids: CASSYEVGTGIYYEQYF. CDR3 bases: TGTGCCAGCAGTTACGAGGTGGGGACAGGGATTTACTACGAGCAGTACTTC.

This chain joins TRBV10-3 and TRBJ2-3; the match to TRBD2 covers 8 bases. Trimming at V came to 10 bases and at J to 0 bases, leaving 9 bases not matched to a gene. Germline V gene data show CDR1 as ENHRY and CDR2 as SYGVKD. The CDR3 totals 15 residues. The DNA for the CDR3 is TGTGCCACCGCTACGACTAGCGCGAGCACAGATACGCAGTATTTT. It yields the protein CATATTSASTDTQYF.